Here is one TCR beta chain with its context. Additional DNA sequences in this sample encode the identical CDR3. This record belongs to a study of shared clonotypes between healthy human individuals. This CDR3 is 14 amino acids long. From germline, CDR1 is MDHEN and CDR2 SYDVKM. Trimming pared 3 bases from V and 1 base from J, leaving 7 bases between. Roughly 27,000 T cell genomes, or around 0.2 ug DNA, went into the sorted-subset replicate PCRs. Assay: immunoSEQ multiplex PCR; the TCRdb copy retains only in-frame clones and omits some. The sample holds more than 2,000,000 clones, 90% to 95% seen once. Sequencing was performed on naive CD4+ T cells from PBMCs. The subset here: CD45RA+ positively selected. The gene calls are TRBV28 and TRBJ2-1, with D uncertain. The sequence derives from a man between 18 and 29 years old in good health. Some clones in this sample may be carry-over from other donors' samples. The CDR3 sequence is CASSFRGSYNEQFF. The CDR3 DNA follows: TGTGCCAGCAGTTTCCGAGGATCCTACAATGAGCAGTTCTTC.